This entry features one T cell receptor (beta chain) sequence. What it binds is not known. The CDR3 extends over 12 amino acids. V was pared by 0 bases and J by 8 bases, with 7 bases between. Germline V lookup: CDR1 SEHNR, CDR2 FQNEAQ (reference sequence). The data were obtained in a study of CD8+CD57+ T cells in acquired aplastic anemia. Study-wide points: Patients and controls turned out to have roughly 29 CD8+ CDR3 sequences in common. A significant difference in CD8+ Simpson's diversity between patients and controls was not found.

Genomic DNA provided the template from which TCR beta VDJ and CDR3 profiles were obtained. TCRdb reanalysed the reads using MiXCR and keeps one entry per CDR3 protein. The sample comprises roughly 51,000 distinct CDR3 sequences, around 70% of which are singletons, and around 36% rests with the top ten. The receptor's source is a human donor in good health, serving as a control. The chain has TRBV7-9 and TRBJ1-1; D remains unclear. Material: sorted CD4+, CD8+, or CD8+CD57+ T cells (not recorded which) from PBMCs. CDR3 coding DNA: TGTGCCAGCAGCTTAGCCCACCCCGAAGCTTTCTTT. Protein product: CASSLAHPEAFF.